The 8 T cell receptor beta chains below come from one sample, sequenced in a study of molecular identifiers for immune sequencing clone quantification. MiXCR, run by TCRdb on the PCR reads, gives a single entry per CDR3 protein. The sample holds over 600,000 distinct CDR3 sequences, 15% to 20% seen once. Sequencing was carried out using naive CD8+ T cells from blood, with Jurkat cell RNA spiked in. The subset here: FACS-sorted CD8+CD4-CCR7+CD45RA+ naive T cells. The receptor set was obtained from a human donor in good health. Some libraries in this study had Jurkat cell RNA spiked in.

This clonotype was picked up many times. In nucleotides, the CDR3 is TGTGCCAGCAGCTTAGGCGGGGGGCCCGCAGATACGCAGTATTTT. It is translated as CASSLGGGPADTQYF. V is TRBV7-2 and J is TRBJ2-3, with TRBD2 identical over 8 bases. CDR3 length: 15 amino acids. Unmatched junction bases numbered 4, after V lost 1 base and J lost 4 bases. Germline lookup yields CDR1 SGHTA and CDR2 FQGNSA.

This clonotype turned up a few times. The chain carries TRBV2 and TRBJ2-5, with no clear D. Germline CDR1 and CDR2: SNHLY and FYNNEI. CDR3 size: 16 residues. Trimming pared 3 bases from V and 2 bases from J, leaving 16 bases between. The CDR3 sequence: CASSDSGFVLQETQYF. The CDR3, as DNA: TGTGCCAGCAGTGATTCCGGCTTCGTCTTACAAGAGACCCAGTACTTC.

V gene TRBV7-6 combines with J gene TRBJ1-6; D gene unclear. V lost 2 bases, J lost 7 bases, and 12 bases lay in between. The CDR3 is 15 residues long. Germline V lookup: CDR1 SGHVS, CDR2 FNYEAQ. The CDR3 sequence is CASSLTSGLNSPLHF. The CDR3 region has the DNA TGTGCCAGCAGCTTAACCTCGGGGTTGAATTCACCCCTCCACTTT.

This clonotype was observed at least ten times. CDR3 sequence: CASSPSNTGELFF. In DNA form, the CDR3 reads TGCGCCAGCAGCCCCTCCAACACCGGGGAGCTGTTTTTT. The V call is TRBV5-1, the J call TRBJ2-2; no definite D call. V lost 4 bases and J lost 2, with 6 bases in between. This CDR3 is 13 amino acids long. The V gene's germline CDR1 is SGHRS and CDR2 YFSETQ.

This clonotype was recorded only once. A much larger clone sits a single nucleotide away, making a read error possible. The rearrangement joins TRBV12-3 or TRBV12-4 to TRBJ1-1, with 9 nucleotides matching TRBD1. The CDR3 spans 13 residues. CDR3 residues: CASGLQGAPEAFF. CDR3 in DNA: TGTGCCAGCGGTTTACAGGGGGCCCCTGAAGCTTTCTTT.

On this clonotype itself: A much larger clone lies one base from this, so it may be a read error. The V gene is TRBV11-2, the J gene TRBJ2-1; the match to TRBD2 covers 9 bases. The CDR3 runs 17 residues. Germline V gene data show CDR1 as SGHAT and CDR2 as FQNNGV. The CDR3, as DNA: TGTGCCGGCAGCTTAACCTCCGGGACTAGCATTTACAATGAGCAGTTCTTC. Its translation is CAGSLTSGTSIYNEQFF.

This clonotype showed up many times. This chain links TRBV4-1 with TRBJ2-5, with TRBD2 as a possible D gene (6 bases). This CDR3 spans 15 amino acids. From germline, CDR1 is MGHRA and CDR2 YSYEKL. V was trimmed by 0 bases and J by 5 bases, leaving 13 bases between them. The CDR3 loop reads CASSQDSSGRETQYF. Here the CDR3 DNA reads TGCGCCAGCAGCCAAGATTCGTCAGGGAGGGAGACCCAGTACTTC.

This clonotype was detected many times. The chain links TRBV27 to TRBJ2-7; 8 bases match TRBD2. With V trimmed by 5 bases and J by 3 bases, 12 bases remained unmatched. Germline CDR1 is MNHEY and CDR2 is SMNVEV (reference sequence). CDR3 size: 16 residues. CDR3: CASSPYGGGPGYEQYF. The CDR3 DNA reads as TGTGCCAGCAGTCCCTACGGGGGGGGGCCCGGCTACGAGCAGTACTTC.